The next 15 T cell receptor beta chains were all read from a single sample in a study of early T cells in non-severe SARS-CoV-2 infection. TCRdb recomputed calls from the 5' RACE reads with MiXCR, one row per CDR3 protein. The sample carries around 94,000 distinct CDR3 sequences, roughly 14% recorded once. Sequencing was performed on whole blood. These receptors were collected from an adult who was a healthcare worker with PCR-confirmed SARS-CoV-2 infection or an uninfected control (not recorded which).

This clonotype occurred many times. The chain has TRBV29-1 and TRBJ1-2, with D maybe TRBD1 (5 bases). The CDR3 spans 13 residues. The V gene lost 4 bases and the J gene lost 0 bases, with 9 bases spanning the gap. Germline values: CDR1 SQVTM, CDR2 ANQGSEA. The CDR3 spells CSVGGHANYGYTF. CDR3 DNA sequence: TGCAGCGTTGGCGGACACGCTAACTATGGCTACACCTTC.

V and J are TRBV19 and TRBJ2-2, with D unclear. There are 16 residues in the CDR3. V shed 5 bases and J shed 4 bases, with 17 bases lying between them. In germline, CDR1 is LNHDA, CDR2 SQIVND (reference sequence). The CDR3 coding sequence is TGTGCCAGTAGTCGGGTCGTCGGGCTAGGCACCGGGGAGCTGTTTTTT. Translated, it gives CASSRVVGLGTGELFF.

This clonotype was counted a few times. V usage is TRBV24-1 and J usage is TRBJ2-1; no clear D. CDR1 is KGHDR and CDR2 is SFDVKD in the germline V gene. V was pared by 1 base and J by 0 bases, with 6 bases between. The CDR3 contains 15 residues. In nucleotides, the CDR3 is TGTGCCACCAGTGATTTAATGGGCTCCTACAATGAGCAGTTCTTC. This codes for CATSDLMGSYNEQFF.

This clonotype has at least ten counts. This chain connects TRBV20-1 to TRBJ2-5; TRBD2 matches at 13 bases. This CDR3 region has 16 residues. The J segment lost 2 bases and the V segment lost 5 bases, leaving 8 bases of the junction unmatched. The germline CDR1 and CDR2 sequences are DFQATT and SNEGSKA (reference sequence). CDR3: CSAGHGTSGNQETQYF. CDR3 bases: TGCAGTGCTGGGCATGGGACTAGCGGGAATCAAGAGACCCAGTACTTC.

The genes are TRBV28 and TRBJ2-1; 10 bases align to TRBD2. Unmatched junction bases numbered 11, after V lost 7 bases and J lost 5 bases. CDR3 length: 16 amino acids. Per germline, CDR1 MDHEN and CDR2 SYDVKM. Here the CDR3 DNA reads TGTGCCAGCACCCCGGCCGGGACTAGCGCCCACAATGAGCAGTTCTTC. Its translation is CASTPAGTSAHNEQFF.

Many counts were recorded for this clonotype. V gene TRBV7-2 combines with J gene TRBJ2-7; possible D gene TRBD2, 5 bases. The CDR3 runs 14 residues. Germline V gives CDR1 SGHTA, CDR2 FQGNSA. The V and J ends lost 5 bases and 3 bases respectively, with 14 bases between them. This CDR3 reads CASSPGLQFYEQYF. The CDR3 coding sequence is TGTGCCAGCAGCCCAGGACTTCAATTCTACGAGCAGTACTTC.

This clonotype showed up just a few times. The chain links TRBV20-1 to TRBJ2-7; D is unresolved. With 7 bases removed from V and 4 bases from J, the gap between germline ends came to 8 bases. Germline loops: CDR1 DFQATT, CDR2 SNEGSKA (reference sequence). The CDR3 contains 10 residues. The CDR3: CSEFGYEQYF. The CDR3 DNA reads as TGCAGTGAATTTGGATACGAGCAGTACTTC.

V and J are TRBV20-1 and TRBJ2-3; D not resolved. V lost 0 bases and J 3 bases, leaving 16 bases between the germline ends. From germline, CDR1 is DFQATT and CDR2 SNEGSKA (reference sequence). The CDR3 is 16 residues long. CDR3 sequence reads: CSARDLRSGRTDTQYF. The CDR3 region has the DNA TGCAGTGCTAGAGATTTGAGGTCTGGACGAACAGATACGCAGTATTTT.

The genes are TRBV6-2 or TRBV6-3 and TRBJ2-5, with D unclear. The length of the CDR3 is 11 residues. The V gene's germline CDR1 is MNHEY and CDR2 SVGEGT. Trimming cost V 1 base and J 5 bases, with 2 bases left between them. The CDR3 bases are TGTGCCAGCAGTTACTATGAGACCCAGTACTTC. Its translation is CASSYYETQYF.

This clonotype came up many times. The rearrangement uses TRBV7-2 and TRBJ1-2; possibly TRBD1 for D (6 bases). V gave up 1 base and J gave up 3 bases, with 15 bases separating them. CDR1 is SGHTA and CDR2 is FQGNSA in the germline V gene. This CDR3 has 16 residues. CDR3 residues: CASSLDRPGAHYGYTF. The CDR3 DNA is TGTGCCAGCAGCTTAGATCGGCCAGGGGCTCACTATGGCTACACCTTC.

This rearrangement joins TRBV29-1 to TRBJ2-3; 8 bases align to TRBD1. This CDR3 comprises 13 residues. Germline CDR1 is SQVTM and CDR2 is ANQGSEA. The V segment lost 4 bases and the J segment 2 bases; nucleotides outside the gene matches: 2. CDR3 protein: CSVGTGLTDTQYF. DNA of the CDR3: TGCAGCGTTGGGACAGGGCTCACAGATACGCAGTATTTT.

The chain uses TRBV7-3 and TRBJ1-1; D is unclear. Trimming removed 0 bases from V and 4 bases from J, with 6 bases in between. The CDR3 length is 13 residues. The V gene's germline CDR1 is SGHTA and CDR2 FQGTGA. CDR3 nucleotides: TGTGCCAGCAGCTTAACGGACCTCACTGAAGCTTTCTTT. Translated, it gives CASSLTDLTEAFF. The whole variable domain, filled in from reference TRBV7-3 and TRBJ1-1, reads GAGVSQTPSNKVTEKGKYVELRCDPISGHTALYWYRQSLGQGPEFLIYFQGTGAADDSGLPNDRFFAVRPEGSVSTLKIQRTERGDSAVYLCASSLTDLTEAFFGQGTRLTVV.

Ten or more counts support this clonotype. The chain couples TRBV3-1 to TRBJ2-1; D call uncertain. Trimming left V 4 bases short and J 15 bases short, with 10 bases between. This CDR3 has 10 amino acids. Germline V gives CDR1 LGHDT, CDR2 YNNKEL (reference sequence). The CDR3 nucleotides read TGTGCCAGCAGCCCCGTGGTAGGGTTCTTC. Residues: CASSPVVGFF.

This clonotype has more than one count but fewer than ten. The rearrangement uses TRBV6-6 and TRBJ2-7; D is perhaps TRBD1 or TRBD2 (5 bases each). Germline CDR1 MNHNY, CDR2 SVGAGI (reference sequence). CDR3 length: 14 residues. V was shortened by 8 bases and J by 0 bases, with 14 bases between the two germline ends. CDR3 protein: CASRLGGDSYEQYF. CDR3 bases: TGTGCCAGCCGACTTGGGGGAGACTCCTACGAGCAGTACTTC.

This clonotype appeared many times. The chain couples TRBV28 to TRBJ1-4; 8 nucleotides line up with TRBD1. J was trimmed by 10 bases and V by 8 bases; bases with no gene match: 12. Germline CDR1 is MDHEN and CDR2 is SYDVKM. The CDR3 totals 14 residues. DNA of the CDR3: TGTGCCAGCCGGCAGGGGGCATCAGGGGGAAAACTGTTTTTT. Translated, it gives CASRQGASGGKLFF. The whole variable domain, remainder taken from reference TRBV28 and TRBJ1-4, is DVKVTQSSRYLVKRTGEKVFLECVQDMDHENMFWYRQDPGLGLRLIYFSYDVKMKEKGDIPEGYSVSREKKERFSLILESASTNQTSMYLCASRQGASGGKLFFGSGTQLSVL.